This T cell receptor beta chain was recorded in a study of blood T cell repertoires in COVID-19. Study as a whole: From T cells, B-cell-depleted T cells, or PBMCs came the material, which was cDNA or gDNA.

Per the authors' pipeline: Amplification with reference gene primers provided the estimates of nucleated cell counts. This table comes from immunoSEQ multiplex PCR, and its TCRdb copy is limited to in-frame clones, with some not included. That table supplies the V and J calls and clone size; D and trimming were determined from the DNA. Here the sample spans roughly 230,000 clones, more than 65% being singletons. The ends were cut back, 1 base at V and 4 bases at J, with 16 bases in the middle. The germline V gene has CDR1 LGHNA and CDR2 YNFKEQ. The CDR3 is made up of 17 amino acids. What was sequenced was peripheral blood. This chain joins TRBV4-2 and TRBJ2-2; D might be TRBD2 (5 bases). This clonotype was sampled from an elderly woman with acute or convalescent COVID-19. The DNA of the CDR3 is TGTGCCAGCAGCCAAGTTATTGGGGAGAGGGTCACCGGGGAGCTGTTTTTT. Protein sequence: CASSQVIGERVTGELFF.